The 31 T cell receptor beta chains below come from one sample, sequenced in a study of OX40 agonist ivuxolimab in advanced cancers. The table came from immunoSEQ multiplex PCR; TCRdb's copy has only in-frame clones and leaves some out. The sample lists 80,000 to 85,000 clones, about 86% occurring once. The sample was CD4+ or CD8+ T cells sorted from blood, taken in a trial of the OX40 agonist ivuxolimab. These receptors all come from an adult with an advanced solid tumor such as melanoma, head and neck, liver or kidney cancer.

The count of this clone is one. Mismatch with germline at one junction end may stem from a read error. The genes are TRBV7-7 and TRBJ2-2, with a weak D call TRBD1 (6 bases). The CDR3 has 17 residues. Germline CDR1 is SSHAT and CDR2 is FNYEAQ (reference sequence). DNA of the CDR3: TGTGCTAGCAGCTTAACGACAGTACAGGGCTACACCGGGGAGCTGTTTTTT. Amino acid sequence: CASSLTTVQGYTGELFF. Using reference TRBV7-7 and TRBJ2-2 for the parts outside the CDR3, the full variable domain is GAGVSQSPRYKVTKRGQDVTLRCDPISSHATLYWYQQALGQGPEFLTYFNYEAQPDKSGLPSDRFSAERPEGSISTLTIQRTEQRDSAMYRCASSLTTVQGYTGELFFGEGSRLTVL.

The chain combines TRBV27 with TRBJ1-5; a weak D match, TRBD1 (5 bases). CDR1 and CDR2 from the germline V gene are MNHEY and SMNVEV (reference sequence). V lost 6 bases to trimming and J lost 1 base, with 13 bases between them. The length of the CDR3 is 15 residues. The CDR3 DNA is TGTGCCAGCAGACTTCGAGGGGCGAGCAATCAGCCCCAGCATTTT. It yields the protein CASRLRGASNQPQHF.

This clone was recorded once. This chain's CDR3 is CASSPVFTGNTIYF. CDR3 DNA sequence: TGTGCCAGTAGTCCCGTCTTCACTGGAAACACCATATATTTT. The chain combines TRBV19 with TRBJ1-3, with no clear D. Trimming took 5 bases from V and 2 from J, leaving 10 bases between them. This CDR3 comprises 14 residues. Germline V CDR1 and CDR2: LNHDA, SQIVND (reference sequence).

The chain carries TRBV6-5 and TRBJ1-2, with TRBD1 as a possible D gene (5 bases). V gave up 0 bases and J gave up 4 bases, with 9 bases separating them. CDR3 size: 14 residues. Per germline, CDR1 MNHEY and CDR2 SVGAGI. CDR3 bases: TGTGCCAGCAGTTACTCGCAGGGAGGCTATGGCTACACCTTC. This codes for CASSYSQGGYGYTF.

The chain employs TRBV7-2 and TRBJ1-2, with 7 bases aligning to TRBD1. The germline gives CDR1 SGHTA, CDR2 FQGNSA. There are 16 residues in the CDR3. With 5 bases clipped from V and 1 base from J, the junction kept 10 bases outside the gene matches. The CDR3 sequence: CASSAGTATFNYGYTF. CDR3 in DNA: TGTGCCAGCAGCGCCGGGACAGCAACATTTAACTATGGCTACACCTTC.

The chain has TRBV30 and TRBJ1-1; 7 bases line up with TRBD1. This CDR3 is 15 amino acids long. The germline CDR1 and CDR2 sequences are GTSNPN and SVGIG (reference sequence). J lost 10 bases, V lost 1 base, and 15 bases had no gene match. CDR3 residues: CAWSAQTYTGTAAFF. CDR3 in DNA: TGTGCCTGGAGTGCACAAACTTATACCGGGACAGCAGCTTTCTTT.

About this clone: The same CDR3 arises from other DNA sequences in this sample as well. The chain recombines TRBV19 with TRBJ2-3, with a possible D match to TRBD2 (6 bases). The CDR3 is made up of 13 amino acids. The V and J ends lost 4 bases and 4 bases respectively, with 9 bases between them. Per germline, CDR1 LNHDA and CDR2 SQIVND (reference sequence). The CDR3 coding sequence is TGTGCCAGTAGTAGGGGACTCGCAGATACGCAGTATTTT. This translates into CASSRGLADTQYF.

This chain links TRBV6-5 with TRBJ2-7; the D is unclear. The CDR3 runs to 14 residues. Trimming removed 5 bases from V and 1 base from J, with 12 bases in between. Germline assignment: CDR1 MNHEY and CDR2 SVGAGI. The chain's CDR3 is CASSTFGRSYEQYF. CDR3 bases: TGTGCCAGCAGTACCTTTGGGCGATCCTACGAGCAGTACTTC.

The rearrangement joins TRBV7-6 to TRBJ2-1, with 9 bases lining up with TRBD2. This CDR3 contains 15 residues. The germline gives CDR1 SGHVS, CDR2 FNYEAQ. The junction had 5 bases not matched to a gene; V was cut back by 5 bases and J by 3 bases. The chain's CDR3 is CASSVVAGVYNEQFF. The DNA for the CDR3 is TGTGCCAGCAGCGTCGTAGCGGGGGTCTACAATGAGCAGTTCTTC.

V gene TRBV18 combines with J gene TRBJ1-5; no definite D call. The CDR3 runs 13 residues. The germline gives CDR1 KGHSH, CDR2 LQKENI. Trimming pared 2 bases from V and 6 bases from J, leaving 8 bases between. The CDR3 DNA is TGTGCCAGCTCACCAGAGGGATCTCAGCCCCAGCATTTT. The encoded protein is CASSPEGSQPQHF.

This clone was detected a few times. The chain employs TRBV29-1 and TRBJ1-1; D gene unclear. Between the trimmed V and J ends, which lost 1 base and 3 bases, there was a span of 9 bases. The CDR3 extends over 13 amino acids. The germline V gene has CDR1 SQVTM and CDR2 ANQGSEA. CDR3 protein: CSVEVWADTEAFF. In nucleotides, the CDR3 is TGCAGCGTTGAAGTCTGGGCGGACACTGAAGCTTTCTTT.

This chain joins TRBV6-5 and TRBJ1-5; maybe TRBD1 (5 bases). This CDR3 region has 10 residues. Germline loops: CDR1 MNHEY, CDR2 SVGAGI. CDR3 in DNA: TGTCTCGACAGCGATCAGCCCCAGCATTTT. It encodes CLDSDQPQHF.

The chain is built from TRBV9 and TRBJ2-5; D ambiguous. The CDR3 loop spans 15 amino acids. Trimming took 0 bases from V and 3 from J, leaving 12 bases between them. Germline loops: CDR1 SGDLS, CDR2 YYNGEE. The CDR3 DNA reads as TGTGCCAGCAGCGTAGGGCCAGGAACAAAAGAGACCCAGTACTTC. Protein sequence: CASSVGPGTKETQYF.

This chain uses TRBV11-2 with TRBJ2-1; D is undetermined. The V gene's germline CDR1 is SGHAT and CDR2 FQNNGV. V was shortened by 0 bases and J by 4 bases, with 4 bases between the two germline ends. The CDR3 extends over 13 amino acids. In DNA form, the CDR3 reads TGTGCCAGCAGCTTAGAATCATACAATGAGCAGTTCTTC. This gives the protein CASSLESYNEQFF.

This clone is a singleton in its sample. In nucleotides, the CDR3 is TGTGCCAGCAGCGTAGAGGACCACAGGACAGATACGCAGTATTTT. It codes for CASSVEDHRTDTQYF. The chain employs TRBV9 and TRBJ2-3; D is perhaps TRBD1 (5 bases). The CDR3 is 15 amino acids. V was pared by 0 bases and J by 3 bases, with 11 bases between. The V gene's germline CDR1 is SGDLS and CDR2 YYNGEE.

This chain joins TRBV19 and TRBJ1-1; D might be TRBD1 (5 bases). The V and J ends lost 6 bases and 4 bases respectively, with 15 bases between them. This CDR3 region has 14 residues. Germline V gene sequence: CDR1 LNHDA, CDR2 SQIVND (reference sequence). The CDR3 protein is CASSGVGAVTEAFF. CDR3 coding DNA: TGTGCCAGTAGCGGAGTTGGGGCGGTCACTGAAGCTTTCTTT.

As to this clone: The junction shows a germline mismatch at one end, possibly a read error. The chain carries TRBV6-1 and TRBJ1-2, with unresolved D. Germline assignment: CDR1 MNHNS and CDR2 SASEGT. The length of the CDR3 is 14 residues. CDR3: CASRKEDGNYDYTF. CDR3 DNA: TGTGCCAGCAGAAAAGAGGACGGGAACTATGACTACACCTTC.

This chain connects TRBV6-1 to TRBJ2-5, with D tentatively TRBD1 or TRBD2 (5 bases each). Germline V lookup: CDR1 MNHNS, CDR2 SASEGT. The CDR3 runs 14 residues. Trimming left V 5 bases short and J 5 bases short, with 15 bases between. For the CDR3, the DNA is TGTGCCAGCAGTAACGAGGGGATAGGGGAGACCCAGTACTTC. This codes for CASSNEGIGETQYF.

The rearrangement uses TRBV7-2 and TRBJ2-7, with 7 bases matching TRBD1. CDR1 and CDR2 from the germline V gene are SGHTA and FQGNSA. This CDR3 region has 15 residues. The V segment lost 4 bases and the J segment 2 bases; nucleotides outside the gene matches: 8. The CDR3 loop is CASSWDSLEAYEQYF. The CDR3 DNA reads TGTGCCAGCAGCTGGGACAGCCTTGAGGCCTACGAGCAGTACTTC.

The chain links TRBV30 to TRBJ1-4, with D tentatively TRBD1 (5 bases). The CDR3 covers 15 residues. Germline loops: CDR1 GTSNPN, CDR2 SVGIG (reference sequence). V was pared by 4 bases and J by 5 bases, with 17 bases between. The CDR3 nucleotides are TGTGCCTGGATAAGGTGGGACGGAAAAAATGAAAAACTGTTTTTT. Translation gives CAWIRWDGKNEKLFF.

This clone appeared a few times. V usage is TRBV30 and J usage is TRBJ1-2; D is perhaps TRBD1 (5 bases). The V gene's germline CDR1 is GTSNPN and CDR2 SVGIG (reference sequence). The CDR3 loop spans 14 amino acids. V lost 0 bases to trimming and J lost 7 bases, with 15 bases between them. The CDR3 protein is CAWSVQQASGGYTF. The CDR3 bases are TGTGCCTGGAGTGTACAACAGGCCTCCGGTGGCTACACCTTC.

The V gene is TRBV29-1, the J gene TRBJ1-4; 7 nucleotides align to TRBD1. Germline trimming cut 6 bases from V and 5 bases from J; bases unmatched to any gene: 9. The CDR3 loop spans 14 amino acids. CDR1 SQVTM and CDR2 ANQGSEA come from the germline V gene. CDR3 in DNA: TGCAGCGTGGGGACGGACAGGCCAAATGAAAAACTGTTTTTT. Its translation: CSVGTDRPNEKLFF.

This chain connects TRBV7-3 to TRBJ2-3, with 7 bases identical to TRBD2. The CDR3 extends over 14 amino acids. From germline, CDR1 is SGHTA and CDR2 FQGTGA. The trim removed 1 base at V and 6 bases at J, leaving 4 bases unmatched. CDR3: CASSLMSSGDTQYF. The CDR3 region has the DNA TGTGCCAGCAGCTTAATGAGTAGCGGGGATACGCAGTATTTT.

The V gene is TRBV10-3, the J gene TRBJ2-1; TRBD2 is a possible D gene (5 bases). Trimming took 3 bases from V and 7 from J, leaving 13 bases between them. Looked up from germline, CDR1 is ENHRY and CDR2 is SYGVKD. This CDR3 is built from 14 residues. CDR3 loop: CAISDEGPGNEQFF. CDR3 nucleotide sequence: TGTGCCATCAGTGACGAGGGCCCGGGGAATGAGCAGTTCTTC.

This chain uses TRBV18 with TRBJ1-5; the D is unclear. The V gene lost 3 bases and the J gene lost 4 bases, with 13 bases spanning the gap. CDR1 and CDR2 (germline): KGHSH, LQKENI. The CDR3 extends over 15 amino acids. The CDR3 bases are TGTGCCAGCTCACCGGGTAGGGAGTATAATCAGCCCCAGCATTTT. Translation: CASSPGREYNQPQHF.

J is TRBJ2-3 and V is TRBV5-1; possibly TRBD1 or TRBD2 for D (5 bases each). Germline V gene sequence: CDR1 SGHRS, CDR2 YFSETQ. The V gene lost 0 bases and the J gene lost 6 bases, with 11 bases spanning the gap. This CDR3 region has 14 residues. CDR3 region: CASSLEGRRDTQYF. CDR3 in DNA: TGCGCCAGCAGCTTGGAGGGGAGACGGGATACGCAGTATTTT.

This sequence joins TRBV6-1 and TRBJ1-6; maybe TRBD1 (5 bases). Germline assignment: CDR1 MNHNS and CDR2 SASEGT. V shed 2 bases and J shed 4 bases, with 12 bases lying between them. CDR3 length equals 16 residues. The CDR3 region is CASSEPRQLYNSPLHF. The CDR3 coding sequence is TGTGCCAGCAGTGAACCTAGACAGCTTTATAATTCACCCCTCCACTTT.

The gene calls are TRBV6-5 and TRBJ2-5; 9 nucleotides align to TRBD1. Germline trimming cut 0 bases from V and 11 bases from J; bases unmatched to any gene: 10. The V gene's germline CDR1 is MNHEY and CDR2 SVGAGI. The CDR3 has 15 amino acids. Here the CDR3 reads CASSYSTQGAWEQYF. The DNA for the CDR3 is TGTGCCAGCAGTTACTCGACACAGGGGGCTTGGGAGCAGTACTTC.

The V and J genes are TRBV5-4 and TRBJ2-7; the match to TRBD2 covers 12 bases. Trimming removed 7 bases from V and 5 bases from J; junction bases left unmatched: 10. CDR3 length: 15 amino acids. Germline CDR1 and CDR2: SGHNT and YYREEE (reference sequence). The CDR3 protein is CASGGPGLAGHEQYF. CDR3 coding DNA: TGTGCCAGCGGGGGTCCGGGACTAGCGGGCCACGAGCAGTACTTC.

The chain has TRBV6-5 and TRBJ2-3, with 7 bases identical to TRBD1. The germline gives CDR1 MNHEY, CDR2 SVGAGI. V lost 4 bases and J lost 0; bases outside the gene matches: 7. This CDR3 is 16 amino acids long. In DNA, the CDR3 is TGTGCCAGCAGTTCCGTACAGGGGTTGAGCACAGATACGCAGTATTTT. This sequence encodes CASSSVQGLSTDTQYF.

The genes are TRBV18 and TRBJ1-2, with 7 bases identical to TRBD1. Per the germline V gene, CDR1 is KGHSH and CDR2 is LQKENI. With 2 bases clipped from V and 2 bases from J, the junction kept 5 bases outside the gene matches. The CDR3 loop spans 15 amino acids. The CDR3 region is CASSPNAGQNYGYTF. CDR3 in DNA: TGTGCCAGCTCACCAAATGCGGGACAGAACTATGGCTACACCTTC.